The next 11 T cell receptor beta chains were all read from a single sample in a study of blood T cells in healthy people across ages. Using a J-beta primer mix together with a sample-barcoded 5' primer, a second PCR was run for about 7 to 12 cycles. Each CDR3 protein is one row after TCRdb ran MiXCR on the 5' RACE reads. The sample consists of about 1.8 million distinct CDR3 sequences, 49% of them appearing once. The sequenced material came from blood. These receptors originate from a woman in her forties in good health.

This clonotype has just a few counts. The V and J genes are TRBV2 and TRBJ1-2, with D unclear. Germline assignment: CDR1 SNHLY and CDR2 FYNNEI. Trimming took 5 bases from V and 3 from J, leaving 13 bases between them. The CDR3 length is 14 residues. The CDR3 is CASSQPGAHYGYTF. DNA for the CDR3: TGTGCCAGCAGTCAACCGGGAGCCCACTATGGCTACACCTTC.

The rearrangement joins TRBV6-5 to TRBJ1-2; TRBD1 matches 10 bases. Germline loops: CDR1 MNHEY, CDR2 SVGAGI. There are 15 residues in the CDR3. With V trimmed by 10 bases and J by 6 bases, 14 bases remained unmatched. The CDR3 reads CATTRDRGQSDGYTF. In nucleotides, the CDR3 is TGTGCCACCACACGGGACAGGGGACAAAGCGATGGCTACACCTTC.

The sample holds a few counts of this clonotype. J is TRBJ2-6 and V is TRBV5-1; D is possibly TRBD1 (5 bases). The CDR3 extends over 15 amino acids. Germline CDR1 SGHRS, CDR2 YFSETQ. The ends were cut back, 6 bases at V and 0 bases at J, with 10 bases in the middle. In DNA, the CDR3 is TGCGCCAGCACCCATGACAGCTCTGGGGCCAACGTCCTGACTTTC. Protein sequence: CASTHDSSGANVLTF. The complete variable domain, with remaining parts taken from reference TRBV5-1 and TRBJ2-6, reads KAGVTQTPRYLIKTRGQQVTLSCSPISGHRSVSWYQQTPGQGLQFLFEYFSETQRNKGNFPGRFSGRQFSNSRSEMNVSTLELGDSALYLCASTHDSSGANVLTFGAGSRLTVL.

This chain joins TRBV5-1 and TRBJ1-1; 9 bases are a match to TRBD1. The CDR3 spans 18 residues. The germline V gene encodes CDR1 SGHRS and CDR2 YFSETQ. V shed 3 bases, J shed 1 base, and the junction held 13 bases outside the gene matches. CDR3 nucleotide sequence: TGCGCCAGCAGCTGGGTCCCGACAGGGGGAATTTCGAACACTGAAGCTTTCTTT. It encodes CASSWVPTGGISNTEAFF.

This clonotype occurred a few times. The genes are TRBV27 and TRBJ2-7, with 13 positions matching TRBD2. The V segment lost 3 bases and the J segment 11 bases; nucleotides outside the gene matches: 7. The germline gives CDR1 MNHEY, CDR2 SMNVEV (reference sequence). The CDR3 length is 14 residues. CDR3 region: CASSLLGTSGVEYF. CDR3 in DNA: TGTGCCAGCAGTTTGCTCGGGACTAGCGGGGTTGAGTACTTC.

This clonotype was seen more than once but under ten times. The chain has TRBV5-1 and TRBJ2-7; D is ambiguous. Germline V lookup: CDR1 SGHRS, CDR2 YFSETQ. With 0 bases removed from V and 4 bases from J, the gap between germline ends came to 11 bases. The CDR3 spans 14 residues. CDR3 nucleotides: TGCGCCAGCAGCTTGGCCCTAGGGTATTACGAGCAGTACTTC. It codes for CASSLALGYYEQYF.

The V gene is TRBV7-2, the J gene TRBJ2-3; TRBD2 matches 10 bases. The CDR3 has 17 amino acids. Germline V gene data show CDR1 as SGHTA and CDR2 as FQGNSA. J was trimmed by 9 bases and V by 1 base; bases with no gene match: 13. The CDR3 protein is CASSLGVTSGKSGTQYF. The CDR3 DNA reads TGTGCCAGCAGCTTAGGTGTCACTAGCGGGAAGAGTGGCACGCAGTATTTT.

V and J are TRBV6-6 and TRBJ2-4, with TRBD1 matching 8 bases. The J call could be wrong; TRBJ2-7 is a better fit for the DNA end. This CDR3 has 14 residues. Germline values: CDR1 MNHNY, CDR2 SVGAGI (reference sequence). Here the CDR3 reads CAGSLSGQGHEQYF. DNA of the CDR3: TGTGCCGGGTCCCTATCCGGACAGGGCCACGAGCAGTACTTC.

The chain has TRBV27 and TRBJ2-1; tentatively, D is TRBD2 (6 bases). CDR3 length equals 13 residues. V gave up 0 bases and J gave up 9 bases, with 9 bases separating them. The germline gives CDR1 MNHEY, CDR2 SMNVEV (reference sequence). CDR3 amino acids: CASSLSDYGEQFF. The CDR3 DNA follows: TGTGCCAGCAGTTTATCGGACTACGGTGAGCAGTTCTTC.

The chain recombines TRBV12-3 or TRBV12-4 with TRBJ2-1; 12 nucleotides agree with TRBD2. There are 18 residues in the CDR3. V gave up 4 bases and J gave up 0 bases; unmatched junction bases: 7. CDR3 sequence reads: CASSSPLAGGLSYNEQFF. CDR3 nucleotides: TGTGCCAGCAGTTCACCACTAGCGGGGGGCCTCTCCTACAATGAGCAGTTCTTC.

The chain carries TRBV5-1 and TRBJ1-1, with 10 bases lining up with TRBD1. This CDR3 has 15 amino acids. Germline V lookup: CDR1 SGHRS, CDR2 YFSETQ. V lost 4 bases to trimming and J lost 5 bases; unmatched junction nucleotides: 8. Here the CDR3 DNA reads TGCGCCAGCAGCATTTCCTGGACAGGGGGAACTGAAGCTTTCTTT. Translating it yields CASSISWTGGTEAFF.